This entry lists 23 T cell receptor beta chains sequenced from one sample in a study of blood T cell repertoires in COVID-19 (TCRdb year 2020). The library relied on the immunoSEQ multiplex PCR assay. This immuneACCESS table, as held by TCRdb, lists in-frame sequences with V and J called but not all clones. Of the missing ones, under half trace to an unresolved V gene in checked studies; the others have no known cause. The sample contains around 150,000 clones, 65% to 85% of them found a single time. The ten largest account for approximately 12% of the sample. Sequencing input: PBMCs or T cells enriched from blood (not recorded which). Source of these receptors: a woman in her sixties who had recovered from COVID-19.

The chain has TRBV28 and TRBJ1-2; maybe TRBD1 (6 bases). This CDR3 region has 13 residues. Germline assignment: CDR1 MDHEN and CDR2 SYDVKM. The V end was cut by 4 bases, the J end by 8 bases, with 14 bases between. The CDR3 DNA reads TGTGCCAGCAGTTCCAGGGGTCCGGGAGGCTACACCTTC. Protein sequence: CASSSRGPGGYTF.

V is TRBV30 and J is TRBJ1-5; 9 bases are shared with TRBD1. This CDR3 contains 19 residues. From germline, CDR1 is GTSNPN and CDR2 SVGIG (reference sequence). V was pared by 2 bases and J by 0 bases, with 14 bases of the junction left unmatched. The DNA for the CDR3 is TGTGCCTGGAGTCTTAAGACAGGGGGATTGTTTTATAGCAATCAGCCCCAGCATTTT. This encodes CAWSLKTGGLFYSNQPQHF.

DNA of the CDR3: TGCGCCAGCAGCTTGGCGGGACAGGGGAACTATGGCTACACCTTC. Protein sequence: CASSLAGQGNYGYTF. The rearrangement joins TRBV5-1 to TRBJ1-2, with TRBD1 identical over 10 bases. The V segment lost 0 bases and the J segment 2 bases; nucleotides outside the gene matches: 1. The CDR3 is made up of 15 amino acids. In germline, CDR1 is SGHRS, CDR2 YFSETQ.

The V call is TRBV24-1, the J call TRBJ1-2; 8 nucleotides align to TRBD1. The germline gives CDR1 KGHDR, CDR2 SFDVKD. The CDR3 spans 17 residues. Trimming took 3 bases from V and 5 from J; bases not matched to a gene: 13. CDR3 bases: TGTGCCACCAGTGATGCGACGGCGGCCGACAGGGGTTATGGCTACACCTTC. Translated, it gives CATSDATAADRGYGYTF.

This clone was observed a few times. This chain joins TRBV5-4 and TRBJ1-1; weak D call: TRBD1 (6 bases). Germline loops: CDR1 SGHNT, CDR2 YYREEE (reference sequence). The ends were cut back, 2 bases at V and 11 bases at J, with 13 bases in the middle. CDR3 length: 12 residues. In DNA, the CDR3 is TGTGCCAGCAGCTTAAAAGGCCAGGGGGCTTTCTTT. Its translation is CASSLKGQGAFF.

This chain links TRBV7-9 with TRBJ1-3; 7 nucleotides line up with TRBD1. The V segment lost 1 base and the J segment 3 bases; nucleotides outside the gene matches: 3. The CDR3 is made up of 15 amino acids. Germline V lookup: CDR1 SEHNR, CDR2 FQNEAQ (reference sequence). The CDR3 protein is CASSLVRGRGNTIYF. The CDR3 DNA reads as TGTGCCAGCAGCTTAGTTAGGGGGCGTGGAAACACCATATATTTT. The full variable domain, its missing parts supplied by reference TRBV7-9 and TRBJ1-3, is DTGVSQNPRHKITKRGQNVTFRCDPISEHNRLYWYRQTLGQGPEFLTYFQNEAQLEKSRLLSDRFSAERPKGSFSTLEIQRTEQGDSAMYLCASSLVRGRGNTIYFGEGSWLTVV.

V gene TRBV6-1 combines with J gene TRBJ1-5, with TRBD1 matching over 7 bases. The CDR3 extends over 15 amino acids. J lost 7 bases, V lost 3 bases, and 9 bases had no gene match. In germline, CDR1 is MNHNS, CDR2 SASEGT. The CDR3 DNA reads TGTGCCAGCAGTGACCCGACAGGGCAGGGGCAGCCCCAGCATTTT. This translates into CASSDPTGQGQPQHF.

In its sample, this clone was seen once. CDR3 region: CASSRYLRNRGHGEKLFF. The CDR3 DNA reads TGTGCCAGCAGCCGTTATTTACGGAACAGGGGGCACGGTGAAAAACTGTTTTTT. V usage is TRBV3-1 (or the pseudogene TRBV3-2) and J usage is TRBJ1-4; 9 bases map to TRBD1. The trim removed 4 bases at V and 7 bases at J, leaving 16 bases unmatched. CDR1 and CDR2 (germline): LGHDT, YNNKEL (reference sequence). CDR3 length: 18 residues.

CDR3 residues: CASSRPGTHGELFF. CDR3 in DNA: TGTGCCAGCAGCAGACCCGGGACTCACGGGGAGCTGTTTTTT. This rearrangement joins TRBV5-4 to TRBJ2-2; possible D gene TRBD2, 6 bases. Trimming left V 4 bases short and J 7 bases short, with 14 bases between. This CDR3 has 14 amino acids. Looked up from germline, CDR1 is SGHNT and CDR2 is YYREEE (reference sequence).

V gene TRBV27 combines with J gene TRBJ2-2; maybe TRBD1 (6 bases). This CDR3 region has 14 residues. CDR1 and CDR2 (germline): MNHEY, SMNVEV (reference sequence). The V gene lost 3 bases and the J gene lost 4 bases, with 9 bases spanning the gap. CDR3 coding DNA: TGTGCCAGCAGTTTCTCAGGGGCCACCGGGGAGCTGTTTTTT. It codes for CASSFSGATGELFF.

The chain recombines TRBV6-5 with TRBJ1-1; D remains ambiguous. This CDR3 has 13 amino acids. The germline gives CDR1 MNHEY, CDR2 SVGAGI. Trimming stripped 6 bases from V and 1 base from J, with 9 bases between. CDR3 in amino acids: CASSVDQNTEAFF. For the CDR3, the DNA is TGTGCCAGCAGCGTAGATCAGAACACTGAAGCTTTCTTT.

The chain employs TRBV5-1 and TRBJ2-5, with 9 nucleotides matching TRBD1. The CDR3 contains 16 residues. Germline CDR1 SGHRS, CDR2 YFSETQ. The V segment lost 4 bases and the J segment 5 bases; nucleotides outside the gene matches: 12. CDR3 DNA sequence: TGCGCCAGCAGCCCCCAGGGACAGGGCGAGGGGGAGACCCAGTACTTC. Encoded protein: CASSPQGQGEGETQYF.

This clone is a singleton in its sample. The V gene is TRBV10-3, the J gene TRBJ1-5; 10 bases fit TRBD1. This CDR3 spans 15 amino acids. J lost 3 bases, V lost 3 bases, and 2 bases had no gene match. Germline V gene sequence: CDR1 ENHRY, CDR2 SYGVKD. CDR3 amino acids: CAISEGTGANQPQHF. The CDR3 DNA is TGTGCCATCAGTGAAGGGACAGGGGCCAATCAGCCCCAGCATTTT.

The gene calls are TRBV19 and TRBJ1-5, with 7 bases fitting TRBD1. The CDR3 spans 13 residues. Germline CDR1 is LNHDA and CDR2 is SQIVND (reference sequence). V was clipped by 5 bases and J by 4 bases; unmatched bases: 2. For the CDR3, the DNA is TGTGCCAGTAGTCCGACAGGGAATCAGCCCCAGCATTTT. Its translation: CASSPTGNQPQHF.

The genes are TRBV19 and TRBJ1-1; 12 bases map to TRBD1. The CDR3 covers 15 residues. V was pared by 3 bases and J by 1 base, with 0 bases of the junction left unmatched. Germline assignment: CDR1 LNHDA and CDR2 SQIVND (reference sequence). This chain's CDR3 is CASSMGQGANTEAFF. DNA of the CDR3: TGTGCCAGTAGTATGGGACAGGGGGCGAACACTGAAGCTTTCTTT.

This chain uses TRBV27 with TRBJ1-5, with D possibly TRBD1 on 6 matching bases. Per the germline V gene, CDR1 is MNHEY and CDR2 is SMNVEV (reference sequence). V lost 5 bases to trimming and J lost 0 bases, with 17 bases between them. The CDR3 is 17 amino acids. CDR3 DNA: TGTGCCAGCAGTCCCCGGACAGACCCCGTTAGCAATCAGCCCCAGCATTTT. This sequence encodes CASSPRTDPVSNQPQHF.

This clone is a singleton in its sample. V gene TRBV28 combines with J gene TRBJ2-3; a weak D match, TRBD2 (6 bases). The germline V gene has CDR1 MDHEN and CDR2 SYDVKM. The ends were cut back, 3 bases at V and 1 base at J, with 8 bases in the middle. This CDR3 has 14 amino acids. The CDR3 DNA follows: TGTGCCAGCAGTTTGGCGGGGCGCACAGATACGCAGTATTTT. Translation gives CASSLAGRTDTQYF.

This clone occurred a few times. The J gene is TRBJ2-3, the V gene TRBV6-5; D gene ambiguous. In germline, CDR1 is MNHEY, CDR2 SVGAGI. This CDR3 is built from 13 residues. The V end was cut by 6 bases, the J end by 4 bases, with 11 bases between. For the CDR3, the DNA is TGTGCCAGCAGCCGTGACATGGCAGATACGCAGTATTTT. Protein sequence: CASSRDMADTQYF.

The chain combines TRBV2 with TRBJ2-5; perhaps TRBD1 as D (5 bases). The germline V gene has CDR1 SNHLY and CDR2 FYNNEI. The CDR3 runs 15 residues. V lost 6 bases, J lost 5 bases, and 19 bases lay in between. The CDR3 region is CASRTGFKGRETQYF. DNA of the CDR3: TGTGCCAGCAGGACGGGCTTTAAGGGGCGGGAGACCCAGTACTTC.

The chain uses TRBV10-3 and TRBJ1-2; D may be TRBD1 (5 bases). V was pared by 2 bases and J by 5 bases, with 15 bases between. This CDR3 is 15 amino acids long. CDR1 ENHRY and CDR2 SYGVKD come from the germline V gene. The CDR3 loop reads CAISEEVWDSYGYTF. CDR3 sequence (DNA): TGTGCCATCAGTGAGGAGGTTTGGGACTCGTATGGCTACACCTTC.

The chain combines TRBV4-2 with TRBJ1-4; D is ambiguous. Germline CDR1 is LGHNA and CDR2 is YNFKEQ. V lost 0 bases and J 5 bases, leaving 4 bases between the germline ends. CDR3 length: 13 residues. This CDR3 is CASSQDLNEKLFF. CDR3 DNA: TGTGCCAGCAGCCAAGACCTGAATGAAAAACTGTTTTTT.

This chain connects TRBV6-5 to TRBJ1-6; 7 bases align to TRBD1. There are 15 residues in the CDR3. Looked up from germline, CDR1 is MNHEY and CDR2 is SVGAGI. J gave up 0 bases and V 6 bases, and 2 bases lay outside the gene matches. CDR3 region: CASRGDSSYNSPLHF. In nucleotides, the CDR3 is TGTGCCAGCAGGGGGGACAGCTCCTATAATTCACCCCTCCACTTT.

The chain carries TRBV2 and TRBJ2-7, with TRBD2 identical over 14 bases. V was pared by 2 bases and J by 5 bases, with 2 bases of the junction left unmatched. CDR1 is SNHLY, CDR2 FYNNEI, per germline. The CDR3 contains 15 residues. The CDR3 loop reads CASSELGLAGDEQYF. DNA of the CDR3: TGTGCCAGCAGTGAATTGGGACTAGCGGGGGACGAGCAGTACTTC.